These 22 T cell receptor beta chains came from one sample sequenced in a study of shared clonotypes between healthy human individuals (dated by TCRdb to about 2020). Library construction relied on the immunoSEQ multiplex PCR assay. TCRdb's version of the immuneACCESS table is confined to in-frame rearrangements and falls short of the full clone set. An unresolved V gene accounts for under half of the shortfall where checked; the remainder is of unknown origin. For this sample the table gives about 680,000 clones, of which 72% were detected only once. The ten largest clonotypes hold under 2% of the sample. Sequencing used memory CD4+ T cells sorted from blood. The sample's cell subset or site label is to be understood as: CD45RA-negative fraction. These receptors were collected from a woman in her twenties or thirties in good health.

The chain links TRBV7-9 to TRBJ2-7; D is unresolved. Deletions cut 5 bases from V and 3 bases from J, with 5 bases between. Germline V gene sequence: CDR1 SEHNR, CDR2 FQNEAQ (reference sequence). CDR3 length: 11 residues. CDR3 loop: CASSNNYEQYF. The CDR3 bases are TGTGCCAGCAGCAACAACTACGAGCAGTACTTC.

The chain combines TRBV29-1 with TRBJ2-5; no definite D call. Between the trimmed V and J ends, which lost 5 bases and 11 bases, there was a span of 18 bases. The CDR3 covers 12 residues. Germline assignment: CDR1 SQVTM and CDR2 ANQGSEA. In DNA, the CDR3 is TGCAGCGTTTTTAATAGGGTAGGAGAGCAGTACTTC. It encodes CSVFNRVGEQYF.

The chain links TRBV6-5 to TRBJ2-1; 8 bases line up with TRBD1. The CDR3 is 14 residues long. Germline V gene data show CDR1 as MNHEY and CDR2 as SVGAGI. The V segment lost 4 bases and the J segment 7 bases; nucleotides outside the gene matches: 6. CDR3: CASSSGQGWNEQFF. CDR3 bases: TGTGCCAGCAGTTCAGGACAGGGCTGGAATGAGCAGTTCTTC.

This clone was seen a handful of times. The chain uses TRBV29-1 and TRBJ2-7, with 7 bases lining up with TRBD1. This CDR3 comprises 12 residues. Germline CDR1 SQVTM, CDR2 ANQGSEA. V shed 4 bases, J shed 7 bases, and the junction held 7 bases outside the gene matches. The CDR3 loop is CSVARGDSEQYF. For the CDR3, the DNA is TGCAGCGTTGCAAGAGGGGACAGTGAGCAGTACTTC.

This chain links TRBV14 with TRBJ1-4; D is perhaps TRBD1 (6 bases). This CDR3 region has 15 residues. The V gene lost 4 bases and the J gene lost 7 bases, with 16 bases spanning the gap. Germline CDR1 reads SGHDN; CDR2 reads FVKESK. This CDR3 is CASSPGGGRVEKLFF. In DNA, the CDR3 is TGTGCCAGCAGCCCCGGCGGGGGGCGGGTTGAAAAACTGTTTTTT. Based on the CDR3 plus reference TRBV14 and TRBJ1-4, the full variable domain is EAGVTQFPSHSVIEKGQTVTLRCDPISGHDNLYWYRRVMGKEIKFLLHFVKESKQDESGMPNNRFLAERTGGTYSTLKVQPAELEDSGVYFCASSPGGGRVEKLFFGSGTQLSVL.

CDR3 DNA: TGCAGCGTTGAAGATCGGACCCGGGACAGAGGGGAGACCCAGTACTTC. The encoded protein is CSVEDRTRDRGETQYF. The chain employs TRBV29-1 and TRBJ2-5, with 7 bases aligning to TRBD1. Germline V gene data show CDR1 as SQVTM and CDR2 as ANQGSEA. V lost 0 bases to trimming and J lost 5 bases; unmatched junction nucleotides: 12. The CDR3 is made up of 16 amino acids.

J is TRBJ1-5 and V is TRBV28; D is perhaps TRBD1 (6 bases). Germline CDR1 and CDR2: MDHEN and SYDVKM. Between the trimmed V and J ends, which lost 7 bases and 4 bases, there was a span of 17 bases. The CDR3 runs to 15 residues. The CDR3 DNA sequence: TGTGCCAGCACCTCGACAGGAGCACTTAATCAGCCCCAGCATTTT. Amino acid sequence: CASTSTGALNQPQHF.

As DNA, the CDR3 is TGTGCCAGCAGCCCTAGGGCCGGGACAGGGGATCAAGGCTATGGCTACACCTTC. This gives the protein CASSPRAGTGDQGYGYTF. The chain joins TRBV7-3 to TRBJ1-2; TRBD1 matches 10 bases. This CDR3 is built from 18 residues. J gave up 4 bases and V 5 bases, and 16 bases lay outside the gene matches. CDR1 SGHTA and CDR2 FQGTGA come from the germline V gene.

This clone was seen more than once but under ten times. The chain's CDR3 is CASSPADYYGYTF. CDR3 DNA: TGTGCCAGCTCACCTGCAGATTACTATGGCTACACCTTC. The J gene is TRBJ1-2, the V gene TRBV18, with D uncertain. Trimming left V 3 bases short and J 3 bases short, with 8 bases between. This CDR3 region has 13 residues. Germline loops: CDR1 KGHSH, CDR2 LQKENI.

The chain combines TRBV30 with TRBJ1-4, with 12 bases matching TRBD1. CDR3 size: 14 residues. V lost 4 bases, J lost 7 bases, and 4 bases stayed unmatched. CDR1 and CDR2 (germline): GTSNPN, SVGIG (reference sequence). For the CDR3, the DNA is TGTGCCTGGACCCCGGGACAGGGGGCTGAAAAACTGTTTTTT. It specifies CAWTPGQGAEKLFF.

The chain combines TRBV5-5 with TRBJ1-1; D unresolved. Germline values: CDR1 SGHKS, CDR2 YYEKEE (reference sequence). The CDR3 totals 13 residues. V was cut by 0 bases and J by 4 bases, with 7 bases left in between. The CDR3 DNA is TGTGCCAGCAGCTTGGTAGCAGGCACTGAAGCTTTCTTT. Protein product: CASSLVAGTEAFF.

The rearrangement joins TRBV21-1 to TRBJ2-7. TRBV21-1 constitutes a pseudogene. CDR3 length equals 15 residues. The CDR3, as DNA: TGTGCCAGCAGCAAAGTGGCGTCCGAAACCTACGAGCAGTACTTC. Translated, it gives CASSKVASETYEQYF.

In the case of this clone: The same CDR3 is also encoded by other DNA sequences in this sample. V and J are TRBV9 and TRBJ2-7, with D perhaps matching TRBD1 (5 bases). This CDR3 spans 14 amino acids. Trimming took off 0 bases at V and 0 bases at J, with 7 bases between the two ends. CDR1 is SGDLS, CDR2 YYNGEE, per germline. The chain's CDR3 is CASSVGDSSYEQYF. CDR3 DNA sequence: TGTGCCAGCAGCGTAGGTGACAGCTCCTACGAGCAGTACTTC.

DNA for the CDR3: TGTGCCAGCAGACGGACAGGGCTTCACCGAGAGACCCAGTACTTC. It yields the protein CASRRTGLHRETQYF. This chain uses TRBV27 with TRBJ2-5; 8 bases fit TRBD1. The CDR3 covers 15 residues. The junction had 10 bases not matched to a gene; V was cut back by 6 bases and J by 4 bases. Germline V gives CDR1 MNHEY, CDR2 SMNVEV (reference sequence).

The gene calls are TRBV7-9 and TRBJ2-1; 13 bases fit TRBD2. The length of the CDR3 is 15 residues. The germline gives CDR1 SEHNR, CDR2 FQNEAQ (reference sequence). The ends lost 6 bases at V and 8 bases at J; junction bases unmatched: 7. CDR3 loop: CASSHTSGRAHEQFF. The CDR3 coding sequence is TGTGCCAGCAGTCACACTAGCGGGAGGGCTCATGAGCAGTTCTTC. Looking up the rest from reference TRBV7-9 and TRBJ2-1 gives the full variable domain: DTGVSQNPRHKITKRGQNVTFRCDPISEHNRLYWYRQTLGQGPEFLTYFQNEAQLEKSRLLSDRFSAERPKGSFSTLEIQRTEQGDSAMYLCASSHTSGRAHEQFFGPGTRLTVL.

This chain connects TRBV11-2 to TRBJ2-5, with 8 bases aligning to TRBD1. The CDR3 has 14 amino acids. The V gene end was trimmed by 5 bases and the J gene end by 4 bases; junction bases not matched to a gene: 6. CDR1 and CDR2 from the germline V gene are SGHAT and FQNNGV. The CDR3 reads CASSPRTGTETQYF. In DNA, the CDR3 is TGTGCCAGCAGCCCCAGGACAGGGACAGAGACCCAGTACTTC.

This clone showed up many times. V usage is TRBV19 and J usage is TRBJ1-5, with TRBD1 matching over 12 bases. With V trimmed by 5 bases and J by 7 bases, 12 bases remained unmatched. The CDR3 length is 17 residues. CDR1 is LNHDA, CDR2 SQIVND, per germline (reference sequence). The CDR3 loop reads CASSLTAGTGGWQPQHF. CDR3 DNA sequence: TGTGCCAGTAGTCTAACCGCCGGGACAGGGGGCTGGCAGCCCCAGCATTTT.

This chain links TRBV27 with TRBJ2-3, with D uncertain. CDR3 length: 13 residues. The germline gives CDR1 MNHEY, CDR2 SMNVEV (reference sequence). The ends were cut back, 3 bases at V and 1 base at J, with 5 bases in the middle. CDR3 in DNA: TGTGCCAGCAGTTTTTTGGGCACAGATACGCAGTATTTT. As protein: CASSFLGTDTQYF.

The V call is TRBV19, the J call TRBJ2-6; D is undetermined. Germline loops: CDR1 LNHDA, CDR2 SQIVND (reference sequence). The CDR3 is 16 residues long. Trimming stripped 3 bases from V and 0 bases from J, with 9 bases between. CDR3 region: CASSMSGFSGANVLTF. CDR3 DNA sequence: TGTGCCAGTAGTATGAGTGGGTTCTCTGGGGCCAACGTCCTGACTTTC.

The V call is TRBV6-1, the J call TRBJ2-5; perhaps D is TRBD1 or TRBD2 (6 bases each). The germline V gene encodes CDR1 MNHNS and CDR2 SASEGT. The CDR3 runs 14 residues. Trimming cost V 2 bases and J 5 bases, with 12 bases left between them. CDR3 in amino acids: CASSEWGARETQYF. DNA for the CDR3: TGTGCCAGCAGTGAATGGGGGGCGCGGGAGACCCAGTACTTC.

This clone came up a few times. The genes are TRBV4-1 and TRBJ2-7; 9 nucleotides align to TRBD2. The J segment lost 6 bases and the V segment lost 0 bases, leaving 9 bases of the junction unmatched. The CDR3 consists of 16 residues. Germline V gene lookup returns CDR1 MGHRA and CDR2 YSYEKL. CDR3 sequence: CASSQDSSGIVGEQYF. The CDR3 bases are TGCGCCAGCAGCCAAGACTCTAGCGGGATTGTCGGCGAGCAGTACTTC.

V is TRBV11-2 and J is TRBJ1-5; no definite D call. V lost 5 bases, J lost 10 bases, and 18 bases lay in between. Germline CDR1 and CDR2: SGHAT and FQNNGV. This CDR3 is 14 amino acids long. The DNA for the CDR3 is TGTGCCAGCAGCCCTCGGATCGGGTACCCTCCCCAGCATTTT. Its translation is CASSPRIGYPPQHF.